These 23 T cell receptor beta chains came from one sample sequenced in a study of T-cell reconstitution after alpha-beta-depleted transplantation in children. Unique molecular identifiers were built into the TCRbeta library. TCRdb reanalysed the PCR reads using MiXCR and keeps one entry per CDR3 protein. The sample yields approximately 400,000 distinct CDR3 sequences, approximately 11% seen once. The material was PBMCs from the stem cell graft donor, obtained from the stem cell graft. These receptors all come from a human donor who donated a stem cell graft to a child with acute myeloid leukemia.

V gene TRBV20-1 combines with J gene TRBJ1-2; maybe TRBD1 (5 bases). CDR1 and CDR2 (germline): DFQATT, SNEGSKA (reference sequence). The CDR3 sequence is 14 residues long. Trimming took off 0 bases at V and 3 bases at J, with 11 bases between the two ends. CDR3 region: CSARDQGFDYGYTF. The CDR3 bases are TGCAGTGCTAGAGATCAGGGTTTCGACTATGGCTACACCTTC.

The CDR3 DNA sequence: TGCAGTGCTAGACAGGGAGTGGACACAGATACGCAGTATTTT. Its translation: CSARQGVDTDTQYF. The chain employs TRBV20-1 and TRBJ2-3; possibly TRBD1 or TRBD2 for D (5 bases each). V lost 2 bases, J lost 2 bases, and 11 bases lay in between. The CDR3 totals 14 residues. Germline V gives CDR1 DFQATT, CDR2 SNEGSKA (reference sequence).

The chain uses TRBV6-1 and TRBJ1-2; TRBD1 matches at 12 bases. In germline, CDR1 is MNHNS, CDR2 SASEGT. The CDR3 spans 17 residues. After removal of 7 bases from V and 4 bases from J, the junction contained 13 bases not matched to a gene. CDR3 residues: CASTLSKRDRGLYGYTF. The CDR3 DNA is TGTGCCAGCACCCTCTCAAAGCGGGACAGGGGGCTCTATGGCTACACCTTC.

The chain couples TRBV15 to TRBJ2-7; D remains unclear. The germline CDR1 and CDR2 sequences are LNHNV and YYDKDF (reference sequence). The ends were cut back, 0 bases at V and 6 bases at J, with 3 bases in the middle. The CDR3 consists of 11 residues. CDR3 nucleotide sequence: TGTGCCACCAGCAGAGACAGCGAGCAGTACGTC. Protein: CATSRDSEQYV.

V is TRBV9 and J is TRBJ2-1; a possible D gene is TRBD2 (5 bases). The CDR3 is 15 amino acids. The ends were cut back, 3 bases at V and 0 bases at J, with 10 bases in the middle. Germline CDR1 is SGDLS and CDR2 is YYNGEE. CDR3 DNA: TGTGCCAGCAGCGAGAATCTAGCCTCCTACAATGAGCAGTTCTTC. It specifies CASSENLASYNEQFF.

This clonotype has a handful of counts. V usage is TRBV5-1 and J usage is TRBJ2-7, with 7 bases that match TRBD2. The V gene end was trimmed by 0 bases and the J gene end by 3 bases; junction bases not matched to a gene: 3. Germline CDR1 SGHRS, CDR2 YFSETQ. The CDR3 totals 14 residues. In DNA form, the CDR3 reads TGCGCCAGCAGCTTGGGGTCGGGGGGCTACGAGCAGTACTTC. As protein: CASSLGSGGYEQYF.

This rearrangement joins TRBV7-3 to TRBJ2-5; D is unclear. Germline CDR1 reads SGHTA; CDR2 reads FQGTGA. Deletions cut 5 bases from V and 1 base from J, with 11 bases between. The CDR3 totals 14 residues. DNA for the CDR3: TGTGCCAGCAGCCCTAATGCGCGCCAAGAGACCCAGTACTTC. Translation: CASSPNARQETQYF.

This clonotype was counted many times. V usage is TRBV5-1 and J usage is TRBJ2-3; possibly TRBD2 for D (5 bases). V lost 0 bases to trimming and J lost 3 bases, with 8 bases between them. The length of the CDR3 is 14 residues. Germline V gene sequence: CDR1 SGHRS, CDR2 YFSETQ. This CDR3 is CASSLAEGTDTQYF. Here the CDR3 DNA reads TGCGCCAGCAGCTTGGCTGAGGGTACAGATACGCAGTATTTT.

The gene calls are TRBV7-2 and TRBJ2-7; 14 positions match TRBD2. J gave up 6 bases and V 8 bases, and 6 bases lay outside the gene matches. Germline-derived CDR1 and CDR2 are SGHTA and FQGNSA. CDR3 length: 14 amino acids. The CDR3 DNA reads as TGTGCCAGCTTAGGACTAGCGGGAGGAGGCGAGCAGTACTTC. Protein product: CASLGLAGGGEQYF.

This clonotype was detected a few times. The chain links TRBV20-1 to TRBJ2-5; D possibly corresponds to TRBD1 (6 bases). CDR1 and CDR2 from the germline V gene are DFQATT and SNEGSKA (reference sequence). CDR3 size: 14 residues. V lost 5 bases and J 2 bases, leaving 15 bases between the germline ends. The chain's CDR3 is CSASRGIGQETQYF. In nucleotides, the CDR3 is TGCAGTGCTTCCAGGGGAATAGGGCAAGAGACCCAGTACTTC.

This clonotype was detected only a few times. The chain has TRBV10-3 and TRBJ2-7, with 7 nucleotides matching TRBD1. The J segment lost 2 bases and the V segment lost 2 bases, leaving 15 bases of the junction unmatched. There are 18 residues in the CDR3. CDR1 ENHRY and CDR2 SYGVKD come from the germline V gene. CDR3 nucleotides: TGTGCCATCAGTGAGACGGATATTTGGGACAGTCTCACCTACGAGCAGTACGTC. This sequence encodes CAISETDIWDSLTYEQYV.

In this sample, this clonotype turned up a few times. The chain uses TRBV20-1 and TRBJ1-5; D is perhaps TRBD1 (6 bases). CDR1 is DFQATT, CDR2 SNEGSKA, per germline (reference sequence). The V end lost 3 bases, the J end lost 1 base, and 10 bases lay between the germline ends. The CDR3 is made up of 14 amino acids. The CDR3 loop is CSARGQGSNQPQHF. DNA for the CDR3: TGCAGTGCTAGGGGGCAGGGGAGCAATCAGCCCCAGCATTTT.

This clonotype was seen ten or more times. This chain uses TRBV5-1 with TRBJ1-1; 9 bases map to TRBD1. Per the germline V gene, CDR1 is SGHRS and CDR2 is YFSETQ. The CDR3 has 13 amino acids. The trim removed 0 bases at V and 8 bases at J, leaving 2 bases unmatched. The CDR3, as DNA: TGCGCCAGCAGCTTGGAAGGACAGGGGGAAGCTTTCTTT. Translating gives CASSLEGQGEAFF.

This clonotype was seen at least ten times. The genes are TRBV19 and TRBJ1-1; the match to TRBD1 covers 8 bases. The CDR3 is 13 residues long. In germline, CDR1 is LNHDA, CDR2 SQIVND (reference sequence). Germline trimming cut 6 bases from V and 5 bases from J; bases unmatched to any gene: 5. The CDR3 reads CASRGTGVTEAFF. The CDR3 DNA is TGTGCCAGTAGAGGGACAGGAGTGACTGAAGCTTTCTTT.

Remarks on this clonotype: This may come from a read error, since a much larger clone is one base off. The chain uses TRBV10-3 and TRBJ2-3; D is unclear. The CDR3 totals 12 residues. Germline-derived CDR1 and CDR2 are ENHRY and SYGVKD. V lost 6 bases and J lost 0, with 4 bases in between. The CDR3 bases are TGTGCCATCAGGTCTAGCACAGATACGCAGTATTTT. Its protein is CAIRSSTDTQYF.

This clonotype has only a few counts. The chain employs TRBV15 and TRBJ1-4; perhaps TRBD1 as D (6 bases). Germline V gene sequence: CDR1 LNHNV, CDR2 YYDKDF (reference sequence). V was trimmed by 8 bases and J by 6 bases, leaving 13 bases between them. This CDR3 has 13 amino acids. For the CDR3, the DNA is TGTGCCACCCGGGAGCAGGGGTATGAAAAACTGTTTTTT. This sequence encodes CATREQGYEKLFF.

The chain uses TRBV11-2 and TRBJ2-1; 14 positions agree with TRBD2. Germline V CDR1 and CDR2: SGHAT, FQNNGV. The CDR3 is made up of 17 amino acids. Trimming took 5 bases from V and 2 from J; bases not matched to a gene: 5. Written as DNA, the CDR3 is TGTGCCAGCAGCCTTGGGACTAGCGGGAGACCCTACAATGAGCAGTTCTTC. It yields the protein CASSLGTSGRPYNEQFF.

The chain carries TRBV7-2 and TRBJ1-6, with D unclear. CDR3 size: 14 residues. Germline-derived CDR1 and CDR2 are SGHTA and FQGNSA. V was shortened by 2 bases and J by 1 base, with 3 bases between the two germline ends. The CDR3 region has the DNA TGTGCCAGCAGCTTACTATCCTATAATTCACCCCTCCACTTT. Translated: CASSLLSYNSPLHF.

The sample holds a few counts of this clonotype. This chain uses TRBV7-9 with TRBJ2-7; D is undetermined. V gave up 1 base and J gave up 3 bases, with 13 bases separating them. CDR3 length equals 15 residues. Per germline, CDR1 SEHNR and CDR2 FQNEAQ (reference sequence). CDR3 residues: CASSLGQSLLYEQYV. In DNA form, the CDR3 reads TGTGCCAGCAGCTTAGGCCAGTCTTTACTCTACGAGCAGTACGTC.

Only a few counts were recorded for this clonotype. The chain employs TRBV6-1 and TRBJ1-2; D is perhaps TRBD1 (6 bases). CDR3 length: 17 amino acids. Trimming removed 0 bases at V and 8 bases at J, with 22 bases between. Germline assignment: CDR1 MNHNS and CDR2 SASEGT. CDR3 sequence (DNA): TGTGCCAGCAGTGAAGCGGGGCTATCAGGGGCTAGGAGCGGCTACACCTTC. Its protein product is CASSEAGLSGARSGYTF.

The chain is built from TRBV6-5 and TRBJ2-1, with D perhaps matching TRBD2 (5 bases). The CDR3 has 15 amino acids. Per the germline V gene, CDR1 is MNHEY and CDR2 is SVGAGI. The ends were cut back, 2 bases at V and 6 bases at J, with 14 bases in the middle. CDR3 sequence (DNA): TGTGCCAGCAGTTACGATACCAGCGGTGGCAATGAGCAGTTCTTC. Its protein is CASSYDTSGGNEQFF.

The rearrangement links TRBV7-2 to TRBJ2-4, with 9 bases matching TRBD2. Germline assignment: CDR1 SGHTA and CDR2 FQGNSA. The CDR3 runs 18 residues. The J segment lost 0 bases and the V segment lost 5 bases, leaving 11 bases of the junction unmatched. The CDR3 DNA reads as TGTGCCAGCAGCGGACTAGCGTTAACCCTTCTAGCCAAAAACATTCAGTACTTC. Its protein is CASSGLALTLLAKNIQYF.

The J gene is TRBJ2-3, the V gene TRBV11-2; D is unresolved. CDR1 is SGHAT and CDR2 is FQNNGV in the germline V gene. The CDR3 is 19 residues long. V was pared by 4 bases and J by 0 bases, with 23 bases between. The CDR3 spells CASSSPPTSVSTSTDTQYF. CDR3 DNA: TGTGCCAGCAGCTCCCCCCCCACCTCAGTTTCAACTAGCACAGATACGCAGTATTTT.